The clone carrying this T cell receptor beta chain has ten or more counts. Its antigen is unknown. TCRdb re-derived calls from the 5' RACE reads in MiXCR, one entry per CDR3 protein. The sample yields 150,000 to 200,000 distinct CDR3 sequences, 10% to 15% seen once. This sample stems from a study of CD8 T cells in ankylosing spondylitis. Points from the study as a whole: As reported, disease-linked clones showed significant enrichment in matched ankylosing spondylitis synovial fluid.

The CDR3 extends over 14 amino acids. The germline V gene encodes CDR1 DFQATT and CDR2 SNEGSKA (reference sequence). V gave up 2 bases and J gave up 5 bases, with 12 bases separating them. The sequence was collected from a female donor with ankylosing spondylitis or in good health (not recorded which). Sample: blood, either unsorted or a sorted T cell fraction (not recorded which). The chain joins TRBV20-1 to TRBJ2-2, with D maybe TRBD1 (5 bases). The chain's CDR3 is CSARRAGLTGELFF. CDR3 nucleotides: TGCAGTGCTAGAAGGGCAGGGTTGACCGGGGAGCTGTTTTTT.